Below are 4 T cell receptor beta chains sequenced from a single sample in a study of blood T cells in healthy people across ages. Through a sample-barcoded 5' primer and a J-beta primer mix, a second PCR was run for 7 to 11 cycles. TCRdb independently ran MiXCR on the 5' RACE reads; one entry per CDR3 protein. In the table there are roughly 800,000 distinct CDR3 sequences, about 34% of which are singletons. The sample taken for sequencing was blood. Receptors originate from a young man in good health.

This clonotype was detected ten times or more. V gene TRBV20-1 combines with J gene TRBJ2-1; TRBD2 might be the D (6 bases). Trimming removed 1 base from V and 3 bases from J, with 19 bases in between. CDR1 DFQATT and CDR2 SNEGSKA come from the germline V gene (reference sequence). The CDR3 has 17 residues. DNA for the CDR3: TGCAGTGCTAGAGTGTTCGCGGGGTCAGAACTCTACAATGAGCAGTTCTTC. It specifies CSARVFAGSELYNEQFF.

The rearrangement joins TRBV6-2 or TRBV6-3 to TRBJ2-1; TRBD2 matches at 13 bases. The CDR3 is 17 amino acids. After removal of 5 bases from V and 1 base from J, the junction contained 5 bases not matched to a gene. Per the germline V gene, CDR1 is MNHEY and CDR2 is SVGEGT. This chain's CDR3 is CASSKLAGGSSYNEQFF. DNA for the CDR3: TGTGCCAGCAGTAAACTAGCGGGGGGGAGTTCCTACAATGAGCAGTTCTTC.

With respect to this clonotype: An end of the junction differs from the germline gene, which may be a read error. The chain recombines TRBV7-8 with TRBJ2-5; TRBD2 matches 7 bases. This CDR3 has 15 residues. Germline-derived CDR1 and CDR2 are SGHVS and FQNEAQ. The CDR3, as DNA: TGTGCCAGCAACTTACTAGCGCCCCCGGGAGAGACCCAGTACTTC. As protein: CASNLLAPPGETQYF.

The table lists this clonotype with a few counts. The chain carries TRBV5-4 and TRBJ1-2; D uncertain. The germline V and J ends were trimmed by 4 bases and 7 bases, with 14 bases remaining between them. The CDR3 covers 13 residues. The germline gives CDR1 SGHNT, CDR2 YYREEE (reference sequence). In DNA form, the CDR3 reads TGTGCCAGCAGCCCCACCCCGGACGGTGGCTACACCTTC. This encodes CASSPTPDGGYTF.